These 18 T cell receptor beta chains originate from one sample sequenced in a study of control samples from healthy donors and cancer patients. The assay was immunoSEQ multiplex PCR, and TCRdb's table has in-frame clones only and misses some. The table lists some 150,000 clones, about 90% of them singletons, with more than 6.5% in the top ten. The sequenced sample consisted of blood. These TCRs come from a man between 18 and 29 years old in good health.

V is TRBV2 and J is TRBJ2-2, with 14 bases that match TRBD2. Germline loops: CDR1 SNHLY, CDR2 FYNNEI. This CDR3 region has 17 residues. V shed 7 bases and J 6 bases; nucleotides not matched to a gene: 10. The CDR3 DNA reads TGTGCCAGCACCCTGCCCGGACTAGCGGGGGGCGCCGGGGAGCTGTTTTTT. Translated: CASTLPGLAGGAGELFF.

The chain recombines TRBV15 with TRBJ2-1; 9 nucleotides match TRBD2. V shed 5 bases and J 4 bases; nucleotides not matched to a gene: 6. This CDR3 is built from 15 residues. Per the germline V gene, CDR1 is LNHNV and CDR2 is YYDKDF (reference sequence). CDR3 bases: TGTGCCACCAGCGGAAAGCGGGGGGCATACAATGAGCAGTTCTTC. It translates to CATSGKRGAYNEQFF.

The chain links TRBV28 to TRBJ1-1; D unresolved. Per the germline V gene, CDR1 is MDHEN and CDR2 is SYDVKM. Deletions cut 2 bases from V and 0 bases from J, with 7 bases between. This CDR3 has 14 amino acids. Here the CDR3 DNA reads TGTGCCAGCAGTTTAACCAGAATGAACACTGAAGCTTTCTTT. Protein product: CASSLTRMNTEAFF.

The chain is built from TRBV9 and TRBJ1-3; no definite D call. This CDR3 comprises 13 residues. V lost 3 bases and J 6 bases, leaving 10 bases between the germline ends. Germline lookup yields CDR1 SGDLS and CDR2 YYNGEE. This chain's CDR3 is CASSDDSKNTIYF. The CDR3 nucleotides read TGTGCCAGCAGCGACGATTCGAAAAACACCATATATTTT.

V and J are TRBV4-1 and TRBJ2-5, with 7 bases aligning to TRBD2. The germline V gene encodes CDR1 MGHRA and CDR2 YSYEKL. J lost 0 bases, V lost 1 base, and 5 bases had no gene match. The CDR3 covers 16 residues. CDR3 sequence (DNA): TGCGCCAGCAGCCAAGGCCGGGGGGAGTACCAAGAGACCCAGTACTTC. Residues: CASSQGRGEYQETQYF.

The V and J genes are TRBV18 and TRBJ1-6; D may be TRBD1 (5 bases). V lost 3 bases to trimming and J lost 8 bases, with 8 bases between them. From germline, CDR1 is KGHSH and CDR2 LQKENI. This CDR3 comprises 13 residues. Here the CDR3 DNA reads TGTGCCAGCTCACCGATAGGGGATTCACCCCTCCACTTT. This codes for CASSPIGDSPLHF.

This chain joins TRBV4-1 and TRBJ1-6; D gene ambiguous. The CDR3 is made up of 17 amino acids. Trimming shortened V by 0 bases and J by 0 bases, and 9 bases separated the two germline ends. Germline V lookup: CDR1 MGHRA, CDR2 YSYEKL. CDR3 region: CASSQEGLGSYNSPLHF. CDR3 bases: TGCGCCAGCAGCCAAGAGGGTTTGGGCTCCTATAATTCACCCCTCCACTTT.

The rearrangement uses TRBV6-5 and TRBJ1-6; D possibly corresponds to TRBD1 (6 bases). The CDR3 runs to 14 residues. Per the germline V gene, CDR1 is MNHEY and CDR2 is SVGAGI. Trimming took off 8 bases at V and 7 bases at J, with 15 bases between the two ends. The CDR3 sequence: CASVGGAGNSPLHF. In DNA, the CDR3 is TGTGCCAGCGTCGGGGGGGCGGGGAATTCACCCCTCCACTTT.

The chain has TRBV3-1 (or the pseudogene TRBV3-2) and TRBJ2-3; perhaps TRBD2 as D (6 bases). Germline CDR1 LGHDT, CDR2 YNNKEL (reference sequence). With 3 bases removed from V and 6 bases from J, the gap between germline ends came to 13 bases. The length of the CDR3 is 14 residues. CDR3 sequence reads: CASSHSSGVDTQYF. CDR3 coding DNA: TGTGCCAGCAGCCACAGTTCGGGGGTCGATACGCAGTATTTT.

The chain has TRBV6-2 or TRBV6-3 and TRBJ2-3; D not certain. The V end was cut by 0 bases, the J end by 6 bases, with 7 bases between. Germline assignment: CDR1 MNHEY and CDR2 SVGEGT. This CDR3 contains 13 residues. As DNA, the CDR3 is TGTGCCAGCAGTTACTCGGCCTTTGATACGCAGTATTTT. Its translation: CASSYSAFDTQYF.

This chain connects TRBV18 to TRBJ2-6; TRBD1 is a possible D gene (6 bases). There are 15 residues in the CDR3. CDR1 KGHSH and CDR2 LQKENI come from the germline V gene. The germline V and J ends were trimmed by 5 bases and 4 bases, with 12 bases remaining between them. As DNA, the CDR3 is TGTGCCAGCTCAGACAGGCCCCCCGGGGCCAACGTCCTGACTTTC. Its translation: CASSDRPPGANVLTF.

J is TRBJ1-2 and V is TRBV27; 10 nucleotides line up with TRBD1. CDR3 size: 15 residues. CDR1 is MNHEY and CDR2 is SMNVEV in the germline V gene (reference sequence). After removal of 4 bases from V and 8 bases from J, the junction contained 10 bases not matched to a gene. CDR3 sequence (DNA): TGTGCCAGCAGTTACGACAGGGGGCGAATTTCCGGCTACACCTTC. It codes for CASSYDRGRISGYTF.

CDR3 coding DNA: TGTGCCAGCAGCCTGGGACAGGGCCTCCGCTACGAGCAGTACTTC. This gives the protein CASSLGQGLRYEQYF. The rearrangement joins TRBV14 to TRBJ2-7, with 9 bases matching TRBD1. V gave up 4 bases and J gave up 3 bases; unmatched junction bases: 7. CDR1 is SGHDN, CDR2 FVKESK, per germline. CDR3 length: 15 residues.

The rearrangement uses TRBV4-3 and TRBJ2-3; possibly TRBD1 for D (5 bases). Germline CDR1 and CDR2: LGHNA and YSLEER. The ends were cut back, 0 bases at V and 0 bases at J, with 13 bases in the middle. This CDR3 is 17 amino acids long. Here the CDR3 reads CASSQDRAGLSTDTQYF. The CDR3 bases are TGCGCCAGCAGCCAAGATCGGGCAGGGCTAAGCACAGATACGCAGTATTTT.

The CDR3 region is CASILVQSGGYTF. Written as DNA, the CDR3 is TGTGCCAGCATCCTGGTCCAATCGGGTGGCTACACCTTC. V usage is TRBV2 and J usage is TRBJ1-2, with D unclear. Trimming cost V 7 bases and J 7 bases, with 16 bases left between them. The CDR3 has 13 residues. CDR1 is SNHLY, CDR2 FYNNEI, per germline.

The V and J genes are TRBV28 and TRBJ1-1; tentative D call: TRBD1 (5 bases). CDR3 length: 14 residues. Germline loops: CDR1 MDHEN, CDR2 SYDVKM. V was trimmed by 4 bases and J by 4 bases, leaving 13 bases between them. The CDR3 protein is CASSSGFKGTEAFF. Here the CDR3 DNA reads TGTGCCAGCAGTTCAGGGTTTAAGGGCACTGAAGCTTTCTTT.

The CDR3 DNA is TGTGCCAGCTCACCACCGGTTGGGTCCTACGAGCAGTACTTC. Translating it yields CASSPPVGSYEQYF. The V gene is TRBV18, the J gene TRBJ2-7, with D uncertain. V lost 0 bases, J lost 1 base, and 7 bases lay in between. The CDR3 consists of 14 residues. CDR1 and CDR2 from the germline V gene are KGHSH and LQKENI.

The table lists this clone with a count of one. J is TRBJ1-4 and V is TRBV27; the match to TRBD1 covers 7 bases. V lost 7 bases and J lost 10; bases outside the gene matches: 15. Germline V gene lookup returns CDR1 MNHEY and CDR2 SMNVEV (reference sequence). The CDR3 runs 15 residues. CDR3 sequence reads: CASTTDRVGVGKLFF. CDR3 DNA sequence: TGTGCCAGCACCACTGACAGGGTCGGGGTTGGAAAACTGTTTTTT.